This TCR beta chain emerged from a study of blood T cells in healthy people across ages. A note on this clonotype: Antigen: not known.

Study-level findings and limits: A greater number of naive CD4+ cells and higher diversity distinguished long-lived donors from aged donors.

A second 7 to 11 cycle PCR used barcoded and J-beta primers. A tag from a template-switch adaptor with 12 random nucleotides marked each cDNA molecule. Each CDR3 protein is one row after TCRdb ran MiXCR on the 5' RACE reads. Counted here are hundreds of thousands of distinct CDR3 sequences, 58% occurring once; the ten biggest clones make up over 20%. Trimming removed 7 bases at V and 8 bases at J, with 7 bases between. CDR1 and CDR2 (germline): SGDLS, YYNGEE. This CDR3 region has 10 residues. This sequence was found in a man aged 25-45 years in good health. The V call is TRBV9, the J call TRBJ1-5, with D unclear. The source material was blood. CDR3 protein: CASGKEPQHF. The CDR3 nucleotides read TGTGCCAGCGGGAAGGAGCCCCAGCATTTT.